These 7 T cell receptor beta chains share one sample of origin, sequenced in a study of brain T cells in children with intractable seizures. The sequenced cases were selected for having the highest brain T cell transcript signatures. Profiling relied on immunoSEQ multiplex PCR, and the TCRdb table lists in-frame clones only, not all of them. This table holds over 7,500 clones, approximately 69% found once. Sequencing was performed on resected brain tissue, taken at surgery. These TCRs come from a girl aged 2-10 years with tuberous sclerosis and intractable seizures.

V is TRBV27 and J is TRBJ2-7; 8 bases map to TRBD2. V lost 9 bases, J lost 4 bases, and 14 bases stayed unmatched. Per germline, CDR1 MNHEY and CDR2 SMNVEV (reference sequence). The CDR3 runs to 15 residues. This CDR3 is CASSPIGTSSYEQYF. In nucleotides, the CDR3 is TGTGCCAGTAGTCCTATCGGGACTAGTAGTTACGAGCAGTACTTC.

This clone was observed a few times. V is TRBV28 and J is TRBJ1-2; 7 bases are a match to TRBD1. The germline V gene has CDR1 MDHEN and CDR2 SYDVKM. This CDR3 has 14 amino acids. The V gene end was trimmed by 2 bases and the J gene end by 8 bases; junction bases not matched to a gene: 8. The CDR3 coding sequence is TGTGCCAGCAGTTTACCGACAGGGCGGCAAGGCTACACCTTC. Residues: CASSLPTGRQGYTF.

CDR3 nucleotides: TGTGCCAGCAGCATATATGGGCGGAGGGGAAAATATACGCAGTATTTT. Its protein product is CASSIYGRRGKYTQYF. J is TRBJ2-3 and V is TRBV7-9; TRBD2 is a possible D gene (6 bases). Germline CDR1 SEHNR, CDR2 FQNEAQ (reference sequence). The CDR3 spans 16 residues. Trimming cost V 5 bases and J 7 bases, with 22 bases left between them.

The chain is built from TRBV2 and TRBJ1-2; 11 nucleotides match TRBD1. V trimming: 8 bases; J trimming: 8 bases; junction bases outside the gene matches: 4. The CDR3 has 12 amino acids. CDR1 is SNHLY and CDR2 is FYNNEI in the germline V gene. The CDR3 coding sequence is TGTGCCAGCCGGGGACAGGGGGACGGCTACACCTTC. Translating it yields CASRGQGDGYTF.

V usage is TRBV30 and J usage is TRBJ1-4; the D gene is possibly TRBD1 (5 bases). CDR1 and CDR2 from the germline V gene are GTSNPN and SVGIG (reference sequence). The CDR3 runs 13 residues. V lost 2 bases and J lost 5, with 9 bases in between. CDR3 loop: CAWSRQTNEKLFF. The CDR3 nucleotides read TGTGCCTGGAGTCGACAGACGAATGAAAAACTGTTTTTT.

The rearrangement links TRBV2 to TRBJ1-1; D not resolved. The CDR3 runs 15 residues. Per germline, CDR1 SNHLY and CDR2 FYNNEI. The V gene lost 7 bases and the J gene lost 5 bases, with 20 bases spanning the gap. The CDR3 bases are TGTGCCAGCACCTTAACGGCAAGTCTGGGGACTGAAGCTTTCTTT. Residues: CASTLTASLGTEAFF.

J is TRBJ2-5 and V is TRBV24-1; 8 bases match TRBD2. Germline V gene sequence: CDR1 KGHDR, CDR2 SFDVKD. V gave up 3 bases and J gave up 3 bases; unmatched junction bases: 5. The CDR3 consists of 15 residues. The DNA of the CDR3 is TGTGCCACCAGTGATCTCGGGGGGGCCGAAGAGACCCAGTACTTC. Translating gives CATSDLGGAEETQYF.